A single sample is the source of the 11 T cell receptor beta chains below, sequenced in a study of shared clonotypes between healthy human individuals. Sequencing used immunoSEQ multiplex PCR; TCRdb keeps in-frame clones, though not all of them. The data contain about 2.5 million clones, less than 95% of them singletons. Sample: naive CD4+ T cells from PBMCs. The subset is: CD45RA+ positively selected. The receptor set was obtained from a young man in good health. Some clones in this sample may be carry-over from other donors' samples.

The chain uses TRBV14 and TRBJ2-5, with TRBD2 identical over 11 bases. The CDR3 runs to 17 residues. V lost 0 bases and J lost 4; bases outside the gene matches: 7. CDR1 and CDR2 from the germline V gene are SGHDN and FVKESK. CDR3 DNA sequence: TGTGCCAGCAGCCAAGAACTCTGGCTAGCGGGAGGAGAGACCCAGTACTTC. Its protein product is CASSQELWLAGGETQYF.

The chain links TRBV18 to TRBJ2-1, with a possible D match to TRBD2 (6 bases). Trimming pared 0 bases from V and 8 bases from J, leaving 14 bases between. CDR1 is KGHSH and CDR2 is LQKENI in the germline V gene. CDR3 length: 15 amino acids. In DNA form, the CDR3 reads TGTGCCAGCTCACCACCGAGCTCGGGAGTAGATGAGCAGTTCTTC. Amino acid sequence: CASSPPSSGVDEQFF.

This chain joins TRBV28 and TRBJ2-1, with 8 bases identical to TRBD2. V lost 2 bases to trimming and J lost 9 bases; unmatched junction nucleotides: 9. The length of the CDR3 is 15 residues. The V gene's germline CDR1 is MDHEN and CDR2 SYDVKM. The CDR3 DNA reads TGTGCCAGCAGTTTAGCGACTAGCGTGACGCGTGAGCAGTTCTTC. This sequence encodes CASSLATSVTREQFF.

The CDR3 loop is CASSSALLNTGELFF. The CDR3 DNA reads TGTGCCAGCAGCTCCGCCCTGCTGAACACCGGGGAGCTGTTTTTT. The chain couples TRBV5-6 to TRBJ2-2; D gene unclear. CDR1 is SGHDT and CDR2 is YYEEEE in the germline V gene. The CDR3 runs 15 residues. Trimming shortened V by 3 bases and J by 1 base, and 10 bases separated the two germline ends.

V is TRBV15 and J is TRBJ2-3, with D perhaps TRBD2 (5 bases). The CDR3 is 13 amino acids. The germline V gene encodes CDR1 LNHNV and CDR2 YYDKDF (reference sequence). Trimming left V 3 bases short and J 3 bases short, with 7 bases between. The CDR3 DNA reads as TGTGCCACCAGCAGCAGGAGGACAGATACGCAGTATTTT. This codes for CATSSRRTDTQYF.

The rearrangement joins TRBV29-1 to TRBJ2-3; D unresolved. V lost 5 bases, J lost 1 base, and 7 bases lay in between. The CDR3 is 12 residues long. Germline values: CDR1 SQVTM, CDR2 ANQGSEA. The CDR3 sequence is CSVTDGTDTQYF. CDR3 in DNA: TGCAGCGTTACGGACGGCACAGATACGCAGTATTTT.

The chain has TRBV4-1 and TRBJ2-5; D remains unclear. The assigned J gene may be wrong: the sequence end matches TRBJ2-7 better. Germline V gene data show CDR1 as MGHRA and CDR2 as YSYEKL. The CDR3 length is 16 residues. The CDR3 region is CASSQDPRYLDYEQYF. The CDR3 DNA is TGCGCCAGCAGCCAAGACCCGCGGTACCTTGACTACGAGCAGTACTTC.

This clone was detected a few times. The chain combines TRBV9 with TRBJ1-1, with 7 bases that match TRBD1. The ends lost 4 bases at V and 4 bases at J; junction bases unmatched: 7. Germline V CDR1 and CDR2: SGDLS, YYNGEE. The CDR3 has 14 amino acids. For the CDR3, the DNA is TGTGCCAGCAGCTTTCTCCAGGGGGGCACTGAAGCTTTCTTT. It codes for CASSFLQGGTEAFF.

The rearrangement uses TRBV2 and TRBJ2-3; D not certain. CDR1 is SNHLY, CDR2 FYNNEI, per germline. CDR3 length: 12 residues. V lost 7 bases and J 4 bases, leaving 9 bases between the germline ends. CDR3 DNA: TGTGCCAGCAAAAGCGATCCAGATACGCAGTATTTT. As protein: CASKSDPDTQYF.

This clone was found once. The chain combines TRBV10-3 with TRBJ1-5, with D possibly being TRBD1 (6 bases). Germline CDR1 ENHRY, CDR2 SYGVKD. V was clipped by 2 bases and J by 7 bases, with 12 bases between them. There are 14 residues in the CDR3. CDR3 nucleotide sequence: TGTGCCATCAGTGAGACCACAGGGTACCAGCCCCAGCATTTT. Encoded protein: CAISETTGYQPQHF.

The chain links TRBV28 to TRBJ2-2; D is ambiguous. Germline CDR1 and CDR2: MDHEN and SYDVKM. Trimming shortened V by 6 bases and J by 2 bases, and 16 bases separated the two germline ends. The CDR3 runs 16 residues. The CDR3 sequence is CASSPSALPNTGELFF. The CDR3 nucleotides read TGTGCCAGCAGCCCATCGGCACTCCCAAACACCGGGGAGCTGTTTTTT. The variable domain in full, completed from reference TRBV28 and TRBJ2-2, reads DVKVTQSSRYLVKRTGEKVFLECVQDMDHENMFWYRQDPGLGLRLIYFSYDVKMKEKGDIPEGYSVSREKKERFSLILESASTNQTSMYLCASSPSALPNTGELFFGEGSRLTVL.